A selection of T cell receptor beta chains follows, all from one sample in a study of T cell changes during pregnancy in multiple sclerosis. The data were produced by immunoSEQ multiplex PCR, yet TCRdb's version contains in-frame clones alone and is incomplete. Of 90,000 to 100,000 clones listed, about 93% are singletons. The material sequenced was peripheral blood, taken in the first trimester of pregnancy. These receptors came from a female donor with multiple sclerosis, enrolled in a pregnancy study. Each CDR3 is given without its conserved first and last residue. The listing skips clone size in some rows; elsewhere it reads once, few, many or a size class.

>TRBV6-1|14|-|TRBJ2-1
ASSEVLVAGGDEQF
>TRBV4-2|12|-|TRBJ1-2
ASSQDRGPYGYT
>TRBV2|12|-|TRBJ2-7
ASSGPSGGYEQY
>TRBV19|14|-|TRBJ2-2
ASSIRGQGRTGELF
>TRBV6-5|13|-|TRBJ2-7
ASGARGFLTYEQY
>TRBV29-1|10|-|TRBJ2-2
SADPGTGELF
>TRBV10-1|12|-|TRBJ1-3
ASSEQGAGNTIY
>TRBV7-3|13|-|TRBJ1-4
ASSLTGQADEKLF
>TRBV29-1|10|-|TRBJ1-1
SAGQGLTEAF
>TRBV6-6|14|-|TRBJ1-1
ASSYVFRGADTEAF
>TRBV11-2|11|once|TRBJ1-4
ASSLVTEGKLF
>TRBV2|13|-|TRBJ2-4
ASSEDPGTGDIQY
>TRBV9|11|-|TRBJ2-1
ASSGTGLYEQF
>TRBV15|13|-|TRBJ2-5
ATSRQGEPRETQY
>TRBV4-1|14|-|TRBJ2-5
ANLLGLAGVEETQY
>TRBV7-2|13|-|TRBJ2-1
ASSLLGDSYNEQF
>TRBV9|12|-|TRBJ2-1
ASSAGGRLNEQF
>TRBV9|14|-|TRBJ1-1
ASSVQPTRVGSEAF
>TRBV6-7|14|-|TRBJ1-6
ASSPPGGSYNSPLH
>TRBV7-8|13|-|TRBJ2-5
ASSLLSGGKETQY
>TRBV9|17|-|TRBJ2-3
ASSARLAGGPSFTDTQY
>TRBV19|11|-|TRBJ1-4
ASRDSSNEKLF
>TRBV7-9|11|-|TRBJ1-1
ASSPGGDTEAF
>TRBV15|14|-|TRBJ1-1
ATSRVRTPGVTEAF
>TRBV6-5|12|-|TRBJ2-7
ASRTGGRSGEQY
>TRBV15|13|-|TRBJ2-1
ATRVGQGSYNEQF
>TRBV6-5|13|-|TRBJ1-1
ASSYSRWGDTEAF
>TRBV4-2|15|-|TRBJ2-1
ASSQDRSGGRYNEQF
>TRBV6-1|12|-|TRBJ1-5
ASSWTGGSQPQH
>TRBV9|15|-|TRBJ2-1
ASSVASGDYALNEQF
>TRBV2|10|-|TRBJ2-7
ASSEGFVEQY
>TRBV18|13|-|TRBJ1-1
ASSQGPGENTEAF
>TRBV29-1|12|-|TRBJ1-2
SVEGAGGNYGYT
>TRBV4-1|14|-|TRBJ1-1
ASSQRLSGTNTGAF
>TRBV7-9|12|-|TRBJ2-7
ASGRGGLSYEQY
>TRBV6-4|11|many|TRBJ1-1
ASSDSDRGEAF
>TRBV19|12|-|TRBJ1-1
ASSIGLRNTEAF
>TRBV19|13|-|TRBJ1-5
ASSIAGQKNQPQH
>TRBV9|14|-|TRBJ2-5
ASSVYSGGHQETQY
>TRBV5-1|14|-|TRBJ2-7
ASRRQGSRLTYEQY
>TRBV23-1|13|-|TRBJ1-5
ASIWVGQGNQPQH
>TRBV2|13|-|TRBJ2-5
AAGGTSGGAETQY
>TRBV27|11|-|TRBJ1-4
ASWDSMAEKLF
>TRBV9|11|-|TRBJ1-6
ASSSPPESPLH
>TRBV11-2|9|-|TRBJ2-7
ASSHSYEQY